The next 20 T cell receptor beta chains were all read from a single sample in a study of vaccination effects on CD4 cells after COVID-19. Produced via immunoSEQ multiplex PCR; TCRdb's table is partial and in-frame only. The sample contains approximately 74,000 clones, about four fifths of which appear only once. Within the ViraFEST assay, antigen-specific CD4+ T cells underwent expansion with viral peptide pools prior to sequencing. Isolating CD4+ T cells followed less than 11 days of culture. Each vaccine recipient was nucleocapsid antibody negative and had no prior SARS-CoV-2 infection. No antigen is known for these receptors. This sample comprised CD4+ T cells from PBMCs cultured with HCoV-NL63 spike peptides, obtained before COVID-19 vaccination. The source of these receptors is a human donor who received a COVID-19 vaccine.

Regarding this clone: The sample has other DNA sequences that encode this CDR3 too. This rearrangement joins TRBV24-1 to TRBJ2-5; 11 nucleotides line up with TRBD2. Germline V gene sequence: CDR1 KGHDR, CDR2 SFDVKD. This CDR3 is built from 15 residues. The trim removed 2 bases at V and 5 bases at J, leaving 3 bases unmatched. The CDR3: CATSDSRTSGETQYF. CDR3 sequence (DNA): TGTGCCACCAGTGATTCCCGGACTAGCGGGGAGACCCAGTACTTC.

This clone was observed a single time. This chain joins TRBV27 and TRBJ2-7, with D unresolved. CDR3 size: 14 residues. Germline V gene lookup returns CDR1 MNHEY and CDR2 SMNVEV (reference sequence). The germline V and J ends were trimmed by 5 bases and 3 bases, with 14 bases remaining between them. In DNA, the CDR3 is TGTGCCAGCAGTCACCTAAAAACCGGCTACGAGCAGTACGTC. Its translation is CASSHLKTGYEQYV.

The chain has TRBV24-1 and TRBJ2-5; the D gene is possibly TRBD1 (5 bases). The CDR3 consists of 15 residues. V lost 3 bases to trimming and J lost 2 bases, with 12 bases between them. Germline V gene sequence: CDR1 KGHDR, CDR2 SFDVKD. CDR3 amino acids: CATSDRNRLQETQYF. The CDR3 DNA reads TGTGCCACCAGTGATCGTAACAGGTTGCAAGAGACCCAGTACTTC.

The V and J genes are TRBV7-2 and TRBJ1-4; tentative D call: TRBD1 (5 bases). The CDR3 has 16 amino acids. CDR1 and CDR2 from the germline V gene are SGHTA and FQGNSA. V shed 5 bases and J shed 8 bases, with 21 bases lying between them. The CDR3 spells CASSPAARQLGEKLFF. The CDR3 DNA sequence: TGTGCCAGCAGCCCCGCGGCAAGACAGCTGGGGGAAAAACTGTTTTTT.

J is TRBJ1-6 and V is TRBV7-2; TRBD1 might be the D (5 bases). The CDR3 is 14 amino acids. CDR1 is SGHTA, CDR2 FQGNSA, per germline. Trimming took 6 bases from V and 7 from J, leaving 13 bases between them. CDR3 in DNA: TGTGCCAGCAGGTCCAGGCGGGGCAATTCACCCCTCCACTTT. Residues: CASRSRRGNSPLHF.

This clone was counted a few times. The chain combines TRBV19 with TRBJ2-2, with D tentatively TRBD2 (6 bases). The length of the CDR3 is 20 residues. Germline values: CDR1 LNHDA, CDR2 SQIVND (reference sequence). V was shortened by 1 base and J by 3 bases, with 24 bases between the two germline ends. CDR3 DNA sequence: TGTGCCAGTAGTATAGTATGGTTAACCGTACAATGGAGGGACACCGGGGAGCTGTTTTTT. Translation gives CASSIVWLTVQWRDTGELFF.

A few counts support this clone. V gene TRBV2 combines with J gene TRBJ1-1; D unresolved. Germline V gives CDR1 SNHLY, CDR2 FYNNEI. There are 13 residues in the CDR3. V shed 7 bases and J shed 2 bases, with 11 bases lying between them. CDR3 nucleotide sequence: TGTGCCAGCACCAACGCGGTTAACACTGAAGCTTTCTTT. Amino acid sequence: CASTNAVNTEAFF.

This chain uses TRBV7-2 with TRBJ2-5; 7 nucleotides align to TRBD1. V shed 4 bases and J 4 bases; nucleotides not matched to a gene: 6. The CDR3 has 14 amino acids. From germline, CDR1 is SGHTA and CDR2 FQGNSA. CDR3 in amino acids: CASSSPTGRETQYF. The CDR3 DNA reads as TGTGCCAGCAGCTCCCCGACAGGGCGAGAGACCCAGTACTTC.

This clone is a singleton in its sample. CDR3 residues: CASSLVVSGGWKTQYF. Written as DNA, the CDR3 is TGCGCCAGCAGCTTGGTTGTTAGCGGGGGATGGAAGACCCAGTACTTC. V is TRBV5-1 and J is TRBJ2-5, with 9 nucleotides matching TRBD2. J lost 6 bases, V lost 0 bases, and 9 bases had no gene match. The CDR3 loop spans 16 amino acids. The germline V gene has CDR1 SGHRS and CDR2 YFSETQ.

This chain uses TRBV18 with TRBJ1-3; a possible D gene is TRBD1 (5 bases). V was shortened by 2 bases and J by 1 base, with 9 bases between the two germline ends. Germline V CDR1 and CDR2: KGHSH, LQKENI. CDR3 length equals 15 residues. CDR3 sequence (DNA): TGTGCCAGCTCACCAAAGGGACTTTCTGGAAACACCATATATTTT. Encoded protein: CASSPKGLSGNTIYF.

The CDR3 region has the DNA TGTGCCAGCAGCCCGAGAGTCAGTGAGCAGTTCTTC. It specifies CASSPRVSEQFF. The chain recombines TRBV3-1 (or the pseudogene TRBV3-2) with TRBJ2-1; the D is unclear. Between the trimmed V and J ends, which lost 4 bases and 9 bases, there was a span of 10 bases. The CDR3 consists of 12 residues. CDR1 and CDR2 (germline): LGHDT, YNNKEL (reference sequence).

A few counts support this clone. This rearrangement joins TRBV6-6 to TRBJ1-1; D may be TRBD1 (5 bases). In germline, CDR1 is MNHNY, CDR2 SVGAGI (reference sequence). Trimming shortened V by 7 bases and J by 7 bases, and 25 bases separated the two germline ends. CDR3 length: 16 residues. CDR3 sequence (DNA): TGTGCCAGCACCCAAATCACCCGTGGAGGGGTCGGTGAAGCTTTCTTT. This encodes CASTQITRGGVGEAFF.

The rearrangement links TRBV6-4 to TRBJ2-2; TRBD2 might be the D (6 bases). Per the germline V gene, CDR1 is MRHNA and CDR2 is SNTAGT. V was pared by 8 bases and J by 5 bases, with 15 bases between. The CDR3 contains 14 residues. The CDR3 reads CASRSGGRTGELFF. For the CDR3, the DNA is TGTGCCAGCCGTAGCGGAGGGCGGACCGGGGAGCTGTTTTTT.

The chain joins TRBV7-2 to TRBJ2-1; 15 bases map to TRBD2. Germline V gene sequence: CDR1 SGHTA, CDR2 FQGNSA. CDR3 size: 17 residues. V trimming: 5 bases; J trimming: 7 bases; junction bases outside the gene matches: 9. CDR3 nucleotide sequence: TGTGCCAGCAGCCCCCAGGGACTAGCGGGGGGAACGAATGAGCAGTTCTTC. Its protein product is CASSPQGLAGGTNEQFF.

A single count supports this clone. This rearrangement joins TRBV15 to TRBJ2-5, with D unclear. From germline, CDR1 is LNHNV and CDR2 YYDKDF (reference sequence). CDR3 length equals 13 residues. V lost 0 bases, J lost 2 bases, and 4 bases lay in between. CDR3 DNA sequence: TGTGCCACCAGCAGAGACACACAAGAGACCCAGTACTTC. Protein: CATSRDTQETQYF.

This sequence joins TRBV6-5 and TRBJ2-4; D may match TRBD1 or TRBD2 (5 bases each). This CDR3 contains 14 residues. Trimming removed 7 bases at V and 1 base at J, with 11 bases between. The germline CDR1 and CDR2 sequences are MNHEY and SVGAGI. CDR3 amino acids: CASNPGTAKNIQYF. The CDR3 DNA sequence: TGTGCCAGCAATCCCGGGACGGCCAAAAACATTCAGTACTTC.

The chain has TRBV30 and TRBJ1-1, with D possibly being TRBD1 (6 bases). Germline V gives CDR1 GTSNPN, CDR2 SVGIG (reference sequence). V lost 3 bases, J lost 0 bases, and 11 bases lay in between. The CDR3 has 14 residues. In DNA, the CDR3 is TGTGCCTGGAGAAGAGACAGGATGAACACTGAAGCTTTCTTT. Translating it yields CAWRRDRMNTEAFF.

This clone was recorded a few times. The V call is TRBV28, the J call TRBJ2-4; the D gene is possibly TRBD2 (6 bases). V lost 5 bases, J lost 2 bases, and 10 bases lay in between. The CDR3 consists of 14 residues. Germline loops: CDR1 MDHEN, CDR2 SYDVKM. The CDR3 nucleotides read TGTGCCAGCAGTCCCGGGGGTTCCAAAAACATTCAGTACTTC. Translating gives CASSPGGSKNIQYF. Full variable domain (rest looked up from reference TRBV28 and TRBJ2-4): DVKVTQSSRYLVKRTGEKVFLECVQDMDHENMFWYRQDPGLGLRLIYFSYDVKMKEKGDIPEGYSVSREKKERFSLILESASTNQTSMYLCASSPGGSKNIQYFGAGTRLSVL.

The chain is built from TRBV30 and TRBJ1-2; D remains unclear. The CDR3 is 15 residues long. Trimming removed 2 bases from V and 5 bases from J, with 18 bases in between. Germline V gene data show CDR1 as GTSNPN and CDR2 as SVGIG (reference sequence). The CDR3 nucleotides are TGTGCCTGGAGTAGGAGGGCAGGACGAGGGTATGGCTACACCTTC. It is translated as CAWSRRAGRGYGYTF.

The chain carries TRBV19 and TRBJ2-1, with D possibly being TRBD1 (6 bases). From germline, CDR1 is LNHDA and CDR2 SQIVND (reference sequence). V was shortened by 5 bases and J by 2 bases, with 13 bases between the two germline ends. The CDR3 totals 15 residues. CDR3 DNA: TGTGCCAGTAGTCCCCCCCAGGGGACCTACAATGAGCAGTTCTTC. Protein sequence: CASSPPQGTYNEQFF.